Following are 14 T cell receptor beta chains from one sample sequenced in a study of blood T cells in healthy people across ages (dated by TCRdb to between 2015 and 2016). Preparation of the library involved 5' RACE. The sequencer listed for this sample is Illumina HiSeq 2500. A second roughly 6 to 12 cycle PCR used a sample-barcoded 5' primer and a J-beta primer mix. TCRdb reprocessed the public reads (quality trimming at Q25 with fastp, clone calling with MiXCR) and kept in-frame beta chains. Each CDR3 protein gets just one entry, which takes the most common genes and DNA from the rows behind it. The sample table contains around 1,700,000 distinct CDR3 sequences; only one count was recorded for 28% of them. The top ten clonotypes cover about 8% of the sample. The sample consisted of blood. Source of these receptors: a woman in her twenties or thirties in good health.

This clonotype was seen a few times. The rearrangement joins TRBV6-2 or TRBV6-3 to TRBJ1-1; 7 nucleotides line up with TRBD1. This CDR3 has 14 amino acids. The germline CDR1 and CDR2 sequences are MNHEY and SVGEGT. J lost 1 base, V lost 6 bases, and 5 bases had no gene match. This CDR3 is CASRKTGRNTEAFF. In DNA, the CDR3 is TGTGCCAGCAGGAAGACAGGGAGGAACACTGAAGCTTTCTTT.

The V and J genes are TRBV29-1 and TRBJ1-2, with D perhaps TRBD1 (5 bases). Trimming took 7 bases from V and 7 from J, leaving 16 bases between them. This CDR3 comprises 12 residues. Germline V gene data show CDR1 as SQVTM and CDR2 as ANQGSEA. In DNA, the CDR3 is TGCAGCGCCTCCGGGACCAGCCGTGGCTACACCTTC. Encoded protein: CSASGTSRGYTF.

As concerns this clonotype: A much larger clonotype is one base distant, so this may be a read error. J is TRBJ2-5 and V is TRBV29-1, with D perhaps assigned TRBD1 or TRBD2 (5 bases each). Looked up from germline, CDR1 is SQVTM and CDR2 is ANQGSEA. The CDR3 has 14 residues. The CDR3 loop is CSVEKGSPKETRYF. The DNA of the CDR3 is TGCAGCGTTGAGAAGGGGAGCCCCAAAGAGACCCGGTACTTC.

There are a few counts of this clonotype. The rearrangement links TRBV29-1 to TRBJ2-3; D is perhaps TRBD2 (5 bases). Trimming left V 8 bases short and J 3 bases short, with 15 bases between. The CDR3 runs 13 residues. Looked up from germline, CDR1 is SQVTM and CDR2 is ANQGSEA. The DNA for the CDR3 is TGCAGCCTGCGGGCCCCACTTACAGATACGCAGTATTTT. Its protein is CSLRAPLTDTQYF.

This clonotype was recorded at least ten times. The CDR3 spells CSARRGTSGRRPYEQYF. The CDR3 DNA sequence: TGCAGTGCTAGAAGAGGGACTAGCGGGAGGCGACCCTACGAGCAGTACTTC. The rearrangement links TRBV20-1 to TRBJ2-7; 15 bases match TRBD2. Germline CDR1 is DFQATT and CDR2 is SNEGSKA (reference sequence). The CDR3 extends over 17 amino acids. Unmatched junction bases numbered 7, after V lost 2 bases and J lost 2 bases.

This clonotype has a count of ten or more. The chain employs TRBV29-1 and TRBJ2-6; D unclear. Germline V CDR1 and CDR2: SQVTM, ANQGSEA. The CDR3 covers 10 residues. The CDR3 region is CRAGANVLTF. The CDR3 DNA follows: TGCAGGGCTGGGGCCAACGTCCTGACTTTC.

This sequence joins TRBV18 and TRBJ1-1; tentative D call: TRBD1 (6 bases). Trimming took 3 bases from V and 8 from J, leaving 13 bases between them. CDR3 length equals 13 residues. The germline V gene has CDR1 KGHSH and CDR2 LQKENI. The CDR3 region has the DNA TGTGCCAGCTCACCGTTGGGGGGGCGAGAAGCTTTCTTT. It encodes CASSPLGGREAFF.

The chain uses TRBV11-2 and TRBJ2-2, with D possibly being TRBD2 (6 bases). The CDR3 totals 15 residues. The V and J ends lost 7 bases and 6 bases respectively, with 18 bases between them. Germline values: CDR1 SGHAT, CDR2 FQNNGV. The CDR3 loop is CASTLSWGGAGELFF. The CDR3 DNA reads TGTGCCAGCACTCTCTCGTGGGGCGGGGCCGGGGAGCTGTTTTTT.

The rearrangement joins TRBV20-1 to TRBJ1-1; D is possibly TRBD1 (6 bases). V dropped 6 bases and J dropped 4 bases, with 15 bases sitting between them. The CDR3 has 13 residues. CDR1 and CDR2 (germline): DFQATT, SNEGSKA (reference sequence). The DNA for the CDR3 is TGCAGTGCCCCAGCGTGGGGGGCCACTGAAGCTTTCTTT. Translated: CSAPAWGATEAFF.

This clonotype was seen only a few times. This sequence joins TRBV10-2 and TRBJ1-2; D is unclear. The V gene lost 2 bases and the J gene lost 4 bases, with 8 bases spanning the gap. CDR1 and CDR2 from the germline V gene are WSHSY and SAAADI. The length of the CDR3 is 13 residues. The CDR3 nucleotides are TGCGCCAGCAGTGAGCGTTTGGCCTATGGCTACACCTTC. It codes for CASSERLAYGYTF.

The CDR3 spells CASRGTGTAYNEQYF. The CDR3 DNA sequence: TGTGCCAGCAGGGGGACAGGGACTGCGTACAATGAGCAGTACTTC. V is TRBV7-9 and J is TRBJ2-1; 9 bases line up with TRBD1. The J call may be faulty, since TRBJ2-7 better matches the DNA end. The CDR3 sequence is 15 residues long. Germline V lookup: CDR1 SEHNR, CDR2 FQNEAQ (reference sequence).

Only a few counts were recorded for this clonotype. As DNA, the CDR3 is TGCAGTGCTATCGGACAGGGGATTCAGCCCCAGCATTTT. Encoded protein: CSAIGQGIQPQHF. The chain joins TRBV20-1 to TRBJ1-5, with TRBD1 matching over 9 bases. The germline V gene has CDR1 DFQATT and CDR2 SNEGSKA (reference sequence). V gave up 4 bases and J gave up 6 bases; unmatched junction bases: 4. The CDR3 is 13 residues long.

This clonotype was seen a few times. The genes are TRBV6-6 and TRBJ1-1; TRBD1 is a possible D gene (5 bases). Germline V gene lookup returns CDR1 MNHNY and CDR2 SVGAGI (reference sequence). Between the trimmed V and J ends, which lost 7 bases and 5 bases, there was a span of 17 bases. The CDR3 spans 14 residues. Here the CDR3 reads CASTAGRLRTEAFF. In DNA, the CDR3 is TGTGCCAGCACGGCAGGGAGACTGAGGACTGAAGCTTTCTTT.

This clonotype occurred many times. The CDR3 region is CASSLVGGQSYEQYF. CDR3 DNA: TGTGCCAGCAGTTTAGTGGGGGGGCAGAGCTACGAGCAGTACTTC. This chain uses TRBV12-3 or TRBV12-4 with TRBJ2-7; perhaps TRBD2 as D (7 bases). CDR3 length equals 15 residues. V was shortened by 1 base and J by 3 bases, with 13 bases between the two germline ends.